This entry lists 26 T cell receptor beta chains sequenced from one sample in a study of T-cell memory formation after mild COVID-19. TCRdb fed the 5' RACE reads into MiXCR, producing one record per CDR3 protein. The repertoire consists of about 130,000 distinct CDR3 sequences, with about 17% occurring once and the leading ten covering about 5%. Sequencing input: PBMCs or a T cell subset sorted from them (not recorded which). These receptors all stem from a man aged 18 to 35 who had mild COVID-19 (a few samples of this study predate the infection). Cell type and time point are not known.

This clonotype was detected ten times or more. This chain joins TRBV5-1 and TRBJ1-3, with a tentative D call TRBD1 (6 bases). Per germline, CDR1 SGHRS and CDR2 YFSETQ. CDR3 size: 13 residues. The V end was cut by 3 bases, the J end by 4 bases, with 8 bases between. CDR3 region: CASSSGQGNTIYF. The CDR3 nucleotides are TGCGCCAGCAGCTCCGGACAGGGAAACACCATATATTTT.

The chain joins TRBV19 to TRBJ2-7; the D is unclear. Trimming took off 6 bases at V and 4 bases at J, with 10 bases between the two ends. Germline CDR1 LNHDA, CDR2 SQIVND (reference sequence). The CDR3 totals 12 residues. CDR3 in amino acids: CASSPGPYEQYF. CDR3 bases: TGTGCCAGTAGCCCGGGTCCGTACGAGCAGTACTTC.

At least ten counts were recorded for this clonotype. The chain is built from TRBV7-2 and TRBJ2-1; D gene unclear. The germline V and J ends were trimmed by 5 bases and 2 bases, with 13 bases remaining between them. CDR1 and CDR2 (germline): SGHTA, FQGNSA. The CDR3 totals 15 residues. CDR3 DNA sequence: TGTGCCAGCAGCACCGACTGGCACCCCTACAATGAGCAGTTCTTC. It is translated as CASSTDWHPYNEQFF. Using reference TRBV7-2 and TRBJ2-1 for the parts outside the CDR3, the full variable domain is GAGVSQSPSNKVTEKGKDVELRCDPISGHTALYWYRQSLGQGLEFLIYFQGNSAPDKSGLPSDRFSAERTGGSVSTLTIQRTQQEDSAVYLCASSTDWHPYNEQFFGPGTRLTVL.

The chain couples TRBV5-1 to TRBJ2-2; TRBD1 aligns across 7 bases. CDR1 is SGHRS and CDR2 is YFSETQ in the germline V gene. The CDR3 loop spans 16 amino acids. V lost 4 bases, J lost 2 bases, and 8 bases stayed unmatched. In nucleotides, the CDR3 is TGCGCCAGCAGCATTGGGGACAGACAAAACACCGGGGAGCTGTTTTTT. Its translation: CASSIGDRQNTGELFF.

About this clonotype: A read error may produce the germline difference seen at one junction end. The rearrangement uses TRBV20-1 and TRBJ2-3, with 15 bases fitting TRBD2. The CDR3 has 18 residues. CDR1 is DFQATT and CDR2 is SNEGSKA in the germline V gene (reference sequence). This chain's CDR3 is CSARVTGTSGGHTDMQYF. The CDR3 nucleotides read TGCAGTGCTAGAGTTACCGGGACTAGCGGGGGGCACACAGATATGCAGTATTTT.

The V and J genes are TRBV7-2 and TRBJ2-3; 14 bases line up with TRBD2. CDR1 and CDR2 from the germline V gene are SGHTA and FQGNSA. CDR3 size: 16 residues. J was trimmed by 5 bases and V by 5 bases; bases with no gene match: 6. CDR3 nucleotides: TGTGCCAGCAGCAAGACTAGCGGGGGGGCCAGAGATACGCAGTATTTT. Translated: CASSKTSGGARDTQYF.

This clonotype was seen repeatedly, ten times or more. The junction shows a germline mismatch at one end, possibly a read error. The chain links TRBV5-1 to TRBJ1-3, with D uncertain. Germline loops: CDR1 SGHRS, CDR2 YFSETQ. This CDR3 is 14 amino acids long. CDR3 nucleotide sequence: TGTGCCAGCAGCTTAGGCAGCTCTGGAAACACCATATATTTT. Translated, it gives CASSLGSSGNTIYF. Full variable domain (outside the CDR3, taken from reference TRBV5-1 and TRBJ1-3): KAGVTQTPRYLIKTRGQQVTLSCSPISGHRSVSWYQQTPGQGLQFLFEYFSETQRNKGNFPGRFSGRQFSNSRSEMNVSTLELGDSALYLCASSLGSSGNTIYFGEGSWLTVV.

This clonotype showed up just a few times. This chain connects TRBV3-1 to TRBJ1-1, with 10 bases lining up with TRBD1. Germline V CDR1 and CDR2: LGHDT, YNNKEL (reference sequence). The V gene end was trimmed by 4 bases and the J gene end by 11 bases; junction bases not matched to a gene: 13. CDR3 size: 15 residues. CDR3 protein: CASSPWTGGPIVAFF. The CDR3 region has the DNA TGTGCCAGCAGCCCCTGGACAGGGGGTCCTATAGTGGCTTTCTTT.

The J gene is TRBJ1-5, the V gene TRBV20-1, with D unresolved. V was cut by 3 bases and J by 0 bases, with 9 bases left in between. The length of the CDR3 is 14 residues. Germline assignment: CDR1 DFQATT and CDR2 SNEGSKA (reference sequence). This chain's CDR3 is CSASKSYSNQPQHF. In DNA, the CDR3 is TGCAGTGCTAGTAAGAGTTATAGCAATCAGCCCCAGCATTTT.

This chain uses TRBV20-1 with TRBJ2-5; TRBD2 agrees at 8 bases. Trimming cost V 3 bases and J 5 bases; bases outside gene matches: 14. This CDR3 comprises 16 residues. The germline gives CDR1 DFQATT, CDR2 SNEGSKA (reference sequence). The CDR3 loop reads CSASRLAGWVSETQYF. CDR3 coding DNA: TGCAGTGCTAGTCGATTAGCGGGGTGGGTCTCTGAGACCCAGTACTTC.

This sequence joins TRBV18 and TRBJ2-7; 12 bases agree with TRBD1. V lost 4 bases, J lost 4 bases, and 8 bases stayed unmatched. Germline CDR1 KGHSH, CDR2 LQKENI. The CDR3 extends over 16 amino acids. The CDR3 DNA sequence: TGTGCCAGCTCACGAAACCAGGGACAGGGGGCATACGAGCAGTACTTC. It is translated as CASSRNQGQGAYEQYF.

The sample holds a few counts of this clonotype. This rearrangement joins TRBV14 to TRBJ2-1; 12 bases map to TRBD2. The germline CDR1 and CDR2 sequences are SGHDN and FVKESK. This CDR3 is 18 amino acids long. V shed 6 bases, J shed 0 bases, and the junction held 9 bases outside the gene matches. The CDR3 DNA sequence: TGTGCCAGCAGTCAACTAGCGGGGGGAGCCAGCTCCTACAATGAGCAGTTCTTC. As protein: CASSQLAGGASSYNEQFF.

The V call is TRBV3-1, the J call TRBJ2-5; the D gene is possibly TRBD2 (6 bases). The V end was cut by 0 bases, the J end by 7 bases, with 9 bases between. The length of the CDR3 is 13 residues. Germline lookup yields CDR1 LGHDT and CDR2 YNNKEL (reference sequence). The CDR3 spells CASSQEGTATQYF. The CDR3 DNA reads as TGTGCCAGCAGCCAAGAGGGGACTGCGACCCAGTACTTC.

The table lists this clonotype with many counts. The genes are TRBV5-1 and TRBJ2-5, with TRBD1 matching over 8 bases. The CDR3 sequence is 14 residues long. CDR1 SGHRS and CDR2 YFSETQ come from the germline V gene. Unmatched junction bases numbered 6, after V lost 4 bases and J lost 4 bases. The CDR3 bases are TGCGCCAGCAGCAAAGGACAGGGCTTAGAGACCCAGTACTTC. It yields the protein CASSKGQGLETQYF.

This clonotype was detected only a few times. The rearrangement links TRBV5-1 to TRBJ1-2, with unresolved D. The length of the CDR3 is 14 residues. The V and J ends lost 3 bases and 8 bases respectively, with 17 bases between them. Germline CDR1 and CDR2: SGHRS and YFSETQ. The CDR3 is CASSSQGSGEGYTF. CDR3 DNA: TGCGCCAGCAGCTCCCAAGGTTCCGGGGAAGGCTACACCTTC. Together with reference TRBV5-1 and TRBJ1-2, the CDR3 gives the full variable domain: KAGVTQTPRYLIKTRGQQVTLSCSPISGHRSVSWYQQTPGQGLQFLFEYFSETQRNKGNFPGRFSGRQFSNSRSEMNVSTLELGDSALYLCASSSQGSGEGYTFGSGTRLTVV.

J is TRBJ2-2 and V is TRBV28, with D tentatively TRBD2 (7 bases). V was shortened by 8 bases and J by 8 bases, with 15 bases between the two germline ends. The CDR3 covers 13 residues. The germline V gene encodes CDR1 MDHEN and CDR2 SYDVKM. The CDR3 coding sequence is TGTGCCAGCGGCAAGGGGGGGACAGGGGAGCTGTTTTTT. Translated, it gives CASGKGGTGELFF.

At least ten counts were recorded for this clonotype. This chain connects TRBV7-2 to TRBJ2-7; TRBD2 might be the D (6 bases). This CDR3 is 15 amino acids long. The germline V gene has CDR1 SGHTA and CDR2 FQGNSA. Deletions cut 1 base from V and 3 bases from J, with 13 bases between. The CDR3 sequence is CASSLGGLGSYEQYV. DNA of the CDR3: TGTGCCAGCAGCTTAGGAGGGCTCGGGAGCTACGAGCAGTACGTC.

This clonotype was detected a few times. The rearrangement uses TRBV7-8 and TRBJ2-7; 7 bases are shared with TRBD1. The CDR3 runs 13 residues. Germline CDR1 and CDR2: SGHVS and FQNEAQ. The trim removed 5 bases at V and 5 bases at J, leaving 6 bases unmatched. The CDR3 region has the DNA TGTGCCAGCAGCCCCGGGACAGCCGACGAGCAGTACTTC. Protein: CASSPGTADEQYF.

In its sample, this clonotype was seen a few times. The rearrangement links TRBV6-2 or TRBV6-3 to TRBJ2-7; 9 bases are a match to TRBD1. Losses at the gene ends were 2 bases for V and 0 bases for J; bases not matched to a gene: 8. The CDR3 runs to 17 residues. Per the germline V gene, CDR1 is MNHEY and CDR2 is SVGEGT. In DNA form, the CDR3 reads TGTGCCAGCAGTTACCCGGACAGGGGAAGGAGCTCCTACGAGCAGTACTTC. It codes for CASSYPDRGRSSYEQYF.

The V gene is TRBV4-1, the J gene TRBJ2-3; TRBD2 is a possible D gene (6 bases). Germline loops: CDR1 MGHRA, CDR2 YSYEKL. The CDR3 is 16 residues long. Deletions cut 0 bases from V and 1 base from J, with 11 bases between. The CDR3 sequence is CASSQDLGGRTDTQYF. The CDR3 DNA reads TGCGCCAGCAGCCAAGATTTGGGGGGTCGCACAGATACGCAGTATTTT.

This clonotype has a handful of counts. The gene calls are TRBV14 and TRBJ2-1; D is unresolved. The V and J ends lost 4 bases and 8 bases respectively, with 15 bases between them. The CDR3 has 14 residues. CDR1 is SGHDN and CDR2 is FVKESK in the germline V gene. This CDR3 is CASSPLAVKDEQFF. The DNA of the CDR3 is TGTGCCAGCAGCCCTCTGGCGGTTAAGGATGAGCAGTTCTTC.

The rearrangement uses TRBV29-1 and TRBJ1-1; TRBD1 agrees at 8 bases. Germline V gene sequence: CDR1 SQVTM, CDR2 ANQGSEA. The CDR3 length is 11 residues. The CDR3 loop reads CRGQVNTEAFF. The CDR3 DNA reads as TGCAGGGGACAGGTGAACACTGAAGCTTTCTTT.

This clonotype was picked up many times. The chain carries TRBV7-2 and TRBJ2-7; D is undetermined. Deletions cut 3 bases from V and 4 bases from J, with 4 bases between. Germline lookup yields CDR1 SGHTA and CDR2 FQGNSA. The CDR3 sequence is 11 residues long. The CDR3 DNA reads TGTGCCAGCAGCTTCCTTTACGAGCAGTACTTC. It is translated as CASSFLYEQYF.

This clonotype was detected a few times. V gene TRBV5-1 combines with J gene TRBJ2-3; D not certain. V was shortened by 7 bases and J by 4 bases, with 10 bases between the two germline ends. The CDR3 sequence is 12 residues long. Per the germline V gene, CDR1 is SGHRS and CDR2 is YFSETQ. DNA of the CDR3: TGCGCCAGCGGGCCCCTTGCAGATACGCAGTATTTT. Protein product: CASGPLADTQYF.

The V and J genes are TRBV5-6 and TRBJ1-1; no clear D. V lost 4 bases and J lost 0, with 10 bases in between. Germline loops: CDR1 SGHDT, CDR2 YYEEEE. The CDR3 contains 14 residues. CDR3 DNA: TGTGCCAGCAGCCGCGGTTTCCTGAACACTGAAGCTTTCTTT. Its translation is CASSRGFLNTEAFF.

This clonotype was counted only a few times. The chain uses TRBV6-5 and TRBJ1-1; TRBD1 matches at 7 bases. CDR3 length equals 13 residues. CDR1 is MNHEY, CDR2 SVGAGI, per germline. The V gene end was trimmed by 6 bases and the J gene end by 6 bases; junction bases not matched to a gene: 7. CDR3 nucleotides: TGTGCCAGCAGGCCTAGACAGGGCGCTGAAGCTTTCTTT. It specifies CASRPRQGAEAFF.